The 15 T cell receptor beta chains given below trace back to one sample, sequenced in a study of CD8 T cells in ankylosing spondylitis. What these receptors recognize is not known. General study points: Within ankylosing spondylitis blood, a TCR beta motif made up of under 10 highly homologous variants appeared to be characteristic.

TCRdb passed the 5' RACE reads through MiXCR, listing each CDR3 protein once. The sample has roughly 440,000 distinct CDR3 sequences; roughly 17% are singletons. The specimen was blood, either unsorted or a sorted T cell fraction (not recorded which). These receptors all stem from a male donor with ankylosing spondylitis.

CDR3 in amino acids: CATSRDLSVSEQFF. As DNA, the CDR3 is TGTGCCACCAGCAGAGATCTAAGTGTGAGTGAGCAGTTCTTC. The chain recombines TRBV15 with TRBJ2-1; D is uncertain. V shed 0 bases and J shed 9 bases, with 12 bases lying between them. The germline V gene has CDR1 LNHNV and CDR2 YYDKDF (reference sequence). The CDR3 extends over 14 amino acids.

With respect to this clonotype: One end of the junction fails to match germline, which may point to a read error. This rearrangement joins TRBV5-1 to TRBJ2-7; D is possibly TRBD1 or TRBD2 (5 bases each). The germline V gene has CDR1 SGHRS and CDR2 YFSETQ. The CDR3 is made up of 14 amino acids. This CDR3 is CASSLARALSGTLF. Written as DNA, the CDR3 is TGCGCCAGCAGCTTGGCCAGAGCTCTATCCGGGACCCTCTTC.

This clonotype appeared a few times. The rearrangement joins TRBV20-1 to TRBJ2-1, with 8 nucleotides matching TRBD2. Germline trimming cut 3 bases from V and 6 bases from J; bases unmatched to any gene: 19. This CDR3 contains 18 residues. Per germline, CDR1 DFQATT and CDR2 SNEGSKA (reference sequence). The CDR3 region is CSASGGRKSGLEINEQFF. CDR3 coding DNA: TGCAGTGCTAGCGGGGGTAGGAAATCGGGACTAGAAATCAATGAGCAGTTCTTC.

This clonotype was seen a handful of times. The V call is TRBV14, the J call TRBJ2-5; possibly TRBD2 for D (5 bases). Per the germline V gene, CDR1 is SGHDN and CDR2 is FVKESK. The CDR3 is 16 residues long. Trimming stripped 3 bases from V and 5 bases from J, with 19 bases between. This chain's CDR3 is CASSQGVAATRETQYF. CDR3 nucleotides: TGTGCCAGCAGCCAGGGAGTGGCGGCCACTCGGGAGACCCAGTACTTC.

V usage is TRBV5-5 and J usage is TRBJ2-2; 9 nucleotides line up with TRBD1. Germline V lookup: CDR1 SGHKS, CDR2 YYEKEE (reference sequence). This CDR3 spans 16 amino acids. The junction had 6 bases not matched to a gene; V was cut back by 1 base and J by 5 bases. The CDR3 here is CASSLRDRAKTGELFF. DNA of the CDR3: TGTGCCAGCAGCTTGCGGGACAGGGCTAAAACCGGGGAGCTGTTTTTT.

The chain is built from TRBV7-9 and TRBJ2-1; a possible D gene is TRBD2 (7 bases). Trimming removed 3 bases from V and 14 bases from J, with 17 bases in between. Per the germline V gene, CDR1 is SEHNR and CDR2 is FQNEAQ (reference sequence). This CDR3 region has 13 residues. The CDR3 is CASSFRGGDEEFF. Here the CDR3 DNA reads TGTGCCAGCAGCTTCCGAGGGGGGGATGAAGAGTTCTTC.

Only a few counts were recorded for this clonotype. V usage is TRBV11-3 and J usage is TRBJ2-1, with D possibly TRBD2 on 7 matching bases. CDR1 SGHNT and CDR2 YENEEA come from the germline V gene. This CDR3 is 16 amino acids long. V lost 0 bases, J lost 2 bases, and 11 bases lay in between. CDR3 in amino acids: CASSLEGGATYNEQFF. In DNA, the CDR3 is TGTGCCAGCAGCTTAGAGGGGGGGGCAACCTACAATGAGCAGTTCTTC.

This clonotype was observed at least ten times. The gene calls are TRBV12-3 or TRBV12-4 and TRBJ1-2; D is ambiguous. The CDR3 totals 14 residues. V lost 5 bases, J lost 5 bases, and 15 bases lay in between. CDR3 amino acids: CASSPPGRSYGYTF. CDR3 DNA sequence: TGTGCCAGCAGTCCCCCGGGGAGGTCGTATGGCTACACCTTC.

This chain links TRBV5-4 with TRBJ2-5, with 12 bases identical to TRBD2. V lost 4 bases to trimming and J lost 4 bases; unmatched junction nucleotides: 5. Germline V lookup: CDR1 SGHNT, CDR2 YYREEE (reference sequence). This CDR3 has 15 amino acids. The DNA for the CDR3 is TGTGCCAGCAGCCTGGGGACTAGCGGGTTAGAGACCCAGTACTTC. Its protein product is CASSLGTSGLETQYF.

This chain links TRBV7-2 with TRBJ1-6; D might be TRBD1 (5 bases). Germline V gene sequence: CDR1 SGHTA, CDR2 FQGNSA. CDR3 length: 15 amino acids. Trimming pared 5 bases from V and 4 bases from J, leaving 12 bases between. Written as DNA, the CDR3 is TGTGCCAGCAGCGCATCAGGGACTTATAATTCACCCCTCCACTTT. Its protein product is CASSASGTYNSPLHF.

The gene calls are TRBV7-2 and TRBJ2-2; D call uncertain. Germline V gene lookup returns CDR1 SGHTA and CDR2 FQGNSA. Trimming removed 5 bases from V and 0 bases from J, with 13 bases in between. The CDR3 loop spans 16 amino acids. Here the CDR3 reads CASSRRPGSNTGELFF. DNA of the CDR3: TGTGCCAGCAGCCGACGGCCGGGCTCGAACACCGGGGAGCTGTTTTTT.

The genes are TRBV5-1 and TRBJ2-5; 7 nucleotides agree with TRBD2. Germline CDR1 and CDR2: SGHRS and YFSETQ. The CDR3 covers 13 residues. V lost 4 bases and J lost 5; bases outside the gene matches: 5. The CDR3 sequence: CASSQSGKETQYF. CDR3 coding DNA: TGCGCCAGCAGCCAAAGCGGGAAGGAGACCCAGTACTTC.

The chain combines TRBV29-1 with TRBJ2-5; D is tentatively TRBD1 or TRBD2 (5 bases each). CDR1 and CDR2 (germline): SQVTM, ANQGSEA. The CDR3 contains 13 residues. Trimming left V 7 bases short and J 2 bases short, with 14 bases between. CDR3 protein: CSEHRDPQETQYF. CDR3 bases: TGCAGCGAACACCGGGACCCTCAAGAGACCCAGTACTTC.

This clonotype turned up a few times. The chain employs TRBV20-1 and TRBJ1-2; 7 bases align to TRBD1. Germline V gene lookup returns CDR1 DFQATT and CDR2 SNEGSKA (reference sequence). V was pared by 2 bases and J by 1 base, with 7 bases of the junction left unmatched. This CDR3 region has 15 residues. The CDR3 reads CSARIRDRINYGYTF. The DNA for the CDR3 is TGCAGTGCTAGAATCCGGGACAGAATTAACTATGGCTACACCTTC.

This clonotype occurred a few times. The chain links TRBV27 to TRBJ2-2; D may correspond to TRBD1 or TRBD2 (6 bases each). Germline values: CDR1 MNHEY, CDR2 SMNVEV (reference sequence). Trimming pared 5 bases from V and 0 bases from J, leaving 16 bases between. There are 17 residues in the CDR3. The CDR3 spells CASSRTGAGTNTGELFF. CDR3 DNA: TGTGCCAGCAGTCGGACGGGGGCGGGGACGAACACCGGGGAGCTGTTTTTT.